This TCR beta chain appears in the sequencing data of a study of cytomegalovirus exposure and HLA in healthy donors. General study findings and limits: Most TCR beta V segments were productive about 87% or about 30% of the time in an earlier analysis.

With respect to this clone: Antigen unknown.

The PCR contained 60 Vbeta and 13 Jbeta primers. The protocol was immunoSEQ multiplex PCR, while the TCRdb copy is restricted to in-frame clones and leaves out a portion. The sample consists of about 140,000 clones, about four fifths of them appearing once. V gave up 4 bases and J gave up 10 bases; unmatched junction bases: 3. Germline V lookup: CDR1 SQVTM, CDR2 ANQGSEA. The CDR3 totals 10 residues. Sample: PBMCs. The chain uses TRBV29-1 and TRBJ1-1; 7 bases are a match to TRBD1. The clonotype comes from a man aged 25 to 40 in good health and CMV-seronegative. CDR3 coding DNA: TGCAGCGTTGTGCCAGGGGGAGCTTTCTTT. It specifies CSVVPGGAFF.